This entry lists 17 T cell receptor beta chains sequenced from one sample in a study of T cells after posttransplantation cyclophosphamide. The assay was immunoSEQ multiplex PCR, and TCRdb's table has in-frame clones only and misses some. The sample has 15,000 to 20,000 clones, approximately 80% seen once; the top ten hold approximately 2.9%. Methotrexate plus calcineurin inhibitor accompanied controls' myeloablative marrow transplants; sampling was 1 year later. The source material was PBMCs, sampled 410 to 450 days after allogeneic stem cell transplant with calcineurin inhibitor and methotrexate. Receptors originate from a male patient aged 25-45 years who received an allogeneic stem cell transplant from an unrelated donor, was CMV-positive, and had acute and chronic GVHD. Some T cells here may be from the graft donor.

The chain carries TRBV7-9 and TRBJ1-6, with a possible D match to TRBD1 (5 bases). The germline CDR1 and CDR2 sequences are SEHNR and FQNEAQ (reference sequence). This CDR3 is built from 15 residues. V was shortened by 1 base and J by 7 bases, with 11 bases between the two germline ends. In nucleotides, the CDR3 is TGTGCCAGCAGCTTAGTCGAGACAGCCAATTCACCCCTCCACTTT. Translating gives CASSLVETANSPLHF. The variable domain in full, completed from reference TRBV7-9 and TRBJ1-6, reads DTGVSQNPRHKITKRGQNVTFRCDPISEHNRLYWYRQTLGQGPEFLTYFQNEAQLEKSRLLSDRFSAERPKGSFSTLEIQRTEQGDSAMYLCASSLVETANSPLHFGNGTRLTVT.

This chain's CDR3 is CASSPPHLAEQFF. The CDR3 DNA reads TGTGCCAGCAGCCCCCCCCACCTAGCGGAGCAGTTCTTC. The gene calls are TRBV11-2 and TRBJ2-1, with D possibly TRBD2 on 6 matching bases. The CDR3 loop spans 13 amino acids. Trimming took 5 bases from V and 10 from J, leaving 15 bases between them. In germline, CDR1 is SGHAT, CDR2 FQNNGV.

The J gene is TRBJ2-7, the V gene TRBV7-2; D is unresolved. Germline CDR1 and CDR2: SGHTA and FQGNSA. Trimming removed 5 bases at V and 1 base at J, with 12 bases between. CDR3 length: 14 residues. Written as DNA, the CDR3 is TGTGCCAGCAGCCTAGTAATTAATTCCTACGAGCAGTACTTC. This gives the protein CASSLVINSYEQYF.

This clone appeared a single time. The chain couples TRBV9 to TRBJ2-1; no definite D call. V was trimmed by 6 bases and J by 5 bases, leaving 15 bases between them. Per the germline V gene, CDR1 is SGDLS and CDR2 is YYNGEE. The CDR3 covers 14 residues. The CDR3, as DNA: TGTGCCAGCACTACCACGGCGGAGAACAATGAGCAGTTCTTC. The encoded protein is CASTTTAENNEQFF.

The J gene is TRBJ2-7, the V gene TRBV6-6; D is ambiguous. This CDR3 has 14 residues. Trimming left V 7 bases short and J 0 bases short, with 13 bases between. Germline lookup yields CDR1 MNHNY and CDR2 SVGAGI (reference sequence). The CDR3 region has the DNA TGTGCCAGCAAGTTATCCCTAAACTCCTACGAGCAGTACTTC. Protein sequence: CASKLSLNSYEQYF.

DNA of the CDR3: TGTGCCAGCAGCCCGGGACTAGCGGGGGCCAATGAGCAGTTCTTC. Translation: CASSPGLAGANEQFF. The V and J genes are TRBV7-7 and TRBJ2-1; 14 bases align to TRBD2. The V gene end was trimmed by 5 bases and the J gene end by 6 bases; junction bases not matched to a gene: 3. Looked up from germline, CDR1 is SSHAT and CDR2 is FNYEAQ (reference sequence). The CDR3 is 15 residues long. Full variable domain (remainder filled in from reference TRBV7-7 and TRBJ2-1): GAGVSQSPRYKVTKRGQDVTLRCDPISSHATLYWYQQALGQGPEFLTYFNYEAQPDKSGLPSDRFSAERPEGSISTLTIQRTEQRDSAMYRCASSPGLAGANEQFFGPGTRLTVL.

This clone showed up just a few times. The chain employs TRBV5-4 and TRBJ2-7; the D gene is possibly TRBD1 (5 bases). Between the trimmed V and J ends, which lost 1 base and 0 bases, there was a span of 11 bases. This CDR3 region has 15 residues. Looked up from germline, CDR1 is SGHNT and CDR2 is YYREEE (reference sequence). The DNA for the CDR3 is TGTGCCAGCAGCTTGTGGGGCACCTACTCCTACGAGCAGTACTTC. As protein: CASSLWGTYSYEQYF.

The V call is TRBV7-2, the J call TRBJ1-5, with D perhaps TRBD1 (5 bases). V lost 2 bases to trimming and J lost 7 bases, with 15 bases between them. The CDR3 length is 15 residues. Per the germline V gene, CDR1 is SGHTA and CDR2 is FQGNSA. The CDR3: CASSLLGAGWQPQHF. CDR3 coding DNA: TGTGCCAGCAGCTTACTTGGGGCAGGGTGGCAGCCCCAGCATTTT. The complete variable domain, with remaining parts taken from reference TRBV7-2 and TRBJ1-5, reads GAGVSQSPSNKVTEKGKDVELRCDPISGHTALYWYRQSLGQGLEFLIYFQGNSAPDKSGLPSDRFSAERTGGSVSTLTIQRTQQEDSAVYLCASSLLGAGWQPQHFGDGTRLSIL.

The CDR3 DNA follows: TGTGCCAGCAGCCAAAGGACAGAAGGCCTAGGCTACACCTTC. It specifies CASSQRTEGLGYTF. The V call is TRBV7-8, the J call TRBJ1-2, with a tentative D call TRBD1 (6 bases). Trimming cost V 5 bases and J 8 bases, with 18 bases left between them. Germline-derived CDR1 and CDR2 are SGHVS and FQNEAQ. This CDR3 spans 14 amino acids. Variable domain in full (rest from reference TRBV7-8 and TRBJ1-2): GAGVSQSPRYKVAKRGQDVALRCDPISGHVSLFWYQQALGQGPEFLTYFQNEAQLDKSGLPSDRFFAERPEGSVSTLKIQRTQQEDSAVYLCASSQRTEGLGYTFGSGTRLTVV.

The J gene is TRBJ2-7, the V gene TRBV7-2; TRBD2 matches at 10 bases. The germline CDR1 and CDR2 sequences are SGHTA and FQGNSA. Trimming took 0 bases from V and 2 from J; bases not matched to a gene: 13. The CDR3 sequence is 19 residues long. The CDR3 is CASSLARQKASGGTYEQYF. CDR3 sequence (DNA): TGTGCCAGCAGCTTAGCGAGGCAGAAGGCTAGCGGGGGAACCTACGAGCAGTACTTC.

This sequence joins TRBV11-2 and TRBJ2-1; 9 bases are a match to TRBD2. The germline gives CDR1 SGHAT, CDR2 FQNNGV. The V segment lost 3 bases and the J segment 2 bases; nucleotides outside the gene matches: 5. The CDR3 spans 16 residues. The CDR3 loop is CASSFWGGRAYNEQFF. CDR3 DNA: TGTGCCAGCAGCTTCTGGGGCGGGAGGGCCTACAATGAGCAGTTCTTC. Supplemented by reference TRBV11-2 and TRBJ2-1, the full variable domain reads EAGVAQSPRYKIIEKRQSVAFWCNPISGHATLYWYQQILGQGPKLLIQFQNNGVVDDSQLPKDRFSAERLKGVDSTLKIQPAKLEDSAVYLCASSFWGGRAYNEQFFGPGTRLTVL.

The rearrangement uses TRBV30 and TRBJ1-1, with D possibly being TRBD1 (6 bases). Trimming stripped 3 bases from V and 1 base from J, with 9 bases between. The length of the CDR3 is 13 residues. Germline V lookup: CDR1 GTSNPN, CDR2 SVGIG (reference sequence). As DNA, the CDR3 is TGTGCCTGGAGAAGGGGGTCGAACACTGAAGCTTTCTTT. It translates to CAWRRGSNTEAFF.

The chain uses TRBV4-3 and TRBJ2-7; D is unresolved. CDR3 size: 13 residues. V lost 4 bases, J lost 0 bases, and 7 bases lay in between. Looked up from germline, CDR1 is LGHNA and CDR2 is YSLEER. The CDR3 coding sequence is TGCGCCAGCAGCCTTCGTCTCTCCTACGAGCAGTACTTC. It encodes CASSLRLSYEQYF.

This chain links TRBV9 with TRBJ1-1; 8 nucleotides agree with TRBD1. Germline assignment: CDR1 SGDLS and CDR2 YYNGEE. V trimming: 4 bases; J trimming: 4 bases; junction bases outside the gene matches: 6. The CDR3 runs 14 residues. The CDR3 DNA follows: TGTGCCAGCAGCCCCCAGGGGGCTAGCACTGAAGCTTTCTTT. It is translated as CASSPQGASTEAFF.

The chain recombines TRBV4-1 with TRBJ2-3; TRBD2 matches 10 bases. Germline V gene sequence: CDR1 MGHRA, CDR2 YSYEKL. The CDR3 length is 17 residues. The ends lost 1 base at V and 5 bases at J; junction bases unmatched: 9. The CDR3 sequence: CASSQVRLAGAQDTQYF. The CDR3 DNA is TGCGCCAGCAGCCAAGTGCGGCTAGCGGGAGCTCAAGATACGCAGTATTTT.

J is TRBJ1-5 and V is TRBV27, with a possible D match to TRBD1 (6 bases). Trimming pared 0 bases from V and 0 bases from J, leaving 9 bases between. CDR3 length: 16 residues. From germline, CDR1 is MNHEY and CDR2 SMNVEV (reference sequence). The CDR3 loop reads CASSLSQGASNQPQHF. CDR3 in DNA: TGTGCCAGCAGTTTATCACAGGGAGCTAGCAATCAGCCCCAGCATTTT.

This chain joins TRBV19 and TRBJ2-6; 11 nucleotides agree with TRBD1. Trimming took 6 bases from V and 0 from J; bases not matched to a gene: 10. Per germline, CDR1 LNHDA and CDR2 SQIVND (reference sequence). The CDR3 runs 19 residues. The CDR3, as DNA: TGTGCCAGTAGACCGACACCGGGACAGGGGGACTCTGGGGCCAACGTCCTGACTTTC. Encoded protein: CASRPTPGQGDSGANVLTF.